Below, 11 T cell receptor beta chains from the same sample are listed, as sequenced in a study of T cell responses to AZD1222 COVID-19 vaccine. Libraries were prepared by immunoSEQ multiplex PCR; TCRdb keeps only in-frame clonotypes and omits some of them. The sample lists about 120,000 clones, 80% to 90% occurring once. The material sequenced was peripheral blood, taken on day 0 of AZD1222 vaccination. All receptors derive from an adult in good health.

The V and J genes are TRBV11-2 and TRBJ1-1; 7 bases map to TRBD1. This CDR3 has 16 residues. V trimming: 6 bases; J trimming: 0 bases; junction bases outside the gene matches: 10. The germline V gene encodes CDR1 SGHAT and CDR2 FQNNGV. The CDR3 DNA sequence: TGTGCCAGCAGGCCCGGGACAGCGCGTATGAACACTGAAGCTTTCTTT. Translated, it gives CASRPGTARMNTEAFF.

V gene TRBV18 combines with J gene TRBJ2-3; D is undetermined. The CDR3 is 15 amino acids. Trimming removed 4 bases at V and 0 bases at J, with 11 bases between. Germline V gene data show CDR1 as KGHSH and CDR2 as LQKENI. The CDR3 bases are TGTGCCAGCTCACGCATACGACCTAGCACAGATACGCAGTATTTT. Translated: CASSRIRPSTDTQYF.

The genes are TRBV10-1 and TRBJ2-1, with a possible D match to TRBD2 (6 bases). The CDR3 has 15 amino acids. The germline CDR1 and CDR2 sequences are WNHNN and SYGVQD (reference sequence). V lost 8 bases to trimming and J lost 7 bases, with 21 bases between them. The CDR3 sequence is CASQPGVHPGNEQFF. CDR3 bases: TGCGCCAGCCAACCGGGGGTCCATCCCGGTAATGAGCAGTTCTTC.

V and J are TRBV5-6 and TRBJ2-3; 7 bases align to TRBD2. The trim removed 0 bases at V and 2 bases at J, leaving 6 bases unmatched. The germline V gene encodes CDR1 SGHDT and CDR2 YYEEEE. This CDR3 contains 16 residues. DNA for the CDR3: TGTGCCAGCAGCTTGGATATTAGCGGGCTCACAGATACGCAGTATTTT. Protein product: CASSLDISGLTDTQYF. The variable domain in full, with the rest retrieved from reference TRBV5-6 and TRBJ2-3, is DAGVTQSPTHLIKTRGQQVTLRCSPKSGHDTVSWYQQALGQGPQFIFQYYEEEERQRGNFPDRFSGHQFPNYSSELNVNALLLGDSALYLCASSLDISGLTDTQYFGPGTRLTVL.

The V and J genes are TRBV7-2 and TRBJ1-1, with D unclear. Trimming removed 5 bases at V and 3 bases at J, with 7 bases between. The CDR3 totals 12 residues. Germline V gene data show CDR1 as SGHTA and CDR2 as FQGNSA. CDR3 nucleotides: TGTGCCAGCAGCCAGACTTACACTGAAGCTTTCTTT. Translation: CASSQTYTEAFF.

This clone was seen a single time. The chain carries TRBV14 and TRBJ2-7, with TRBD2 identical over 7 bases. Germline CDR1 and CDR2: SGHDN and FVKESK. V shed 4 bases and J 6 bases; nucleotides not matched to a gene: 6. This CDR3 comprises 13 residues. CDR3 in DNA: TGTGCCAGCAGCCGGGACTATCTGCGCGAGCAGTACTTC. Protein sequence: CASSRDYLREQYF.

In this sample, this clone turned up many times. The rearrangement uses TRBV30 and TRBJ1-2; 7 nucleotides line up with TRBD1. The CDR3 runs 12 residues. Germline-derived CDR1 and CDR2 are GTSNPN and SVGIG (reference sequence). With 4 bases clipped from V and 7 bases from J, the junction kept 6 bases outside the gene matches. The CDR3 nucleotides read TGTGCCTGGACAGGGGGAGGTGGTGGCTACACCTTC. This gives the protein CAWTGGGGGYTF. Variable domain in full (rest from reference TRBV30 and TRBJ1-2): SQTIHQWPATLVQPVGSPLSLECTVEGTSNPNLYWYRQAAGRGLQLLFYSVGIGQISSEVPQNLSASRPQDRQFILSSKKLLLSDSGFYLCAWTGGGGGYTFGSGTRLTVV.

This chain joins TRBV28 and TRBJ1-5; 12 bases line up with TRBD1. V was clipped by 10 bases and J by 7 bases; unmatched bases: 11. Germline V lookup: CDR1 MDHEN, CDR2 SYDVKM. CDR3 length: 15 residues. DNA for the CDR3: TGTGCCATCGCCCGGGACAGGGGGCTTGGGCAGCCCCAGCATTTT. Translated: CAIARDRGLGQPQHF.

The chain combines TRBV5-6 with TRBJ2-7; D is uncertain. Trimming took 4 bases from V and 1 from J, leaving 12 bases between them. CDR3 size: 14 residues. CDR1 is SGHDT and CDR2 is YYEEEE in the germline V gene. In DNA, the CDR3 is TGTGCCAGCAGCCCCCCCGGTCAGTCCTACGAGCAGTACTTC. Its translation is CASSPPGQSYEQYF.

This chain connects TRBV6-5 to TRBJ2-7; D gene uncertain. The CDR3 sequence is 13 residues long. The V gene's germline CDR1 is MNHEY and CDR2 SVGAGI. Trimming cost V 5 bases and J 2 bases, with 10 bases left between them. The CDR3 bases are TGTGCCAGCAGTCAAAGGCCCGCCTACGAGCAGTACTTC. It codes for CASSQRPAYEQYF.

A single count supports this clone. The rearrangement uses TRBV3-1 (or the pseudogene TRBV3-2) and TRBJ2-7; D possibly uses TRBD1 or TRBD2 (5 bases each). V was pared by 0 bases and J by 11 bases, with 11 bases between. Germline lookup yields CDR1 LGHDT and CDR2 YNNKEL (reference sequence). There are 12 residues in the CDR3. The CDR3 DNA sequence: TGTGCCAGCAGCCAAGATATGGGACGGAAGTACTTC. It specifies CASSQDMGRKYF.